These 23 T cell receptor beta chains were all obtained from the same sample, sequenced in a study of T cell changes during pregnancy in multiple sclerosis. The repertoire was sequenced with immunoSEQ multiplex PCR; TCRdb's copy has only in-frame clones and lacks some. This table has over 35,000 clones, about 90% appearing once. The sample consisted of CD4+ T cells from peripheral blood mononuclear cells, taken after pregnancy. These receptors all come from a female donor with multiple sclerosis, enrolled in a pregnancy study.

V usage is TRBV2 and J usage is TRBJ1-1; unclear D gene. Trimming took 2 bases from V and 5 from J, leaving 9 bases between them. From germline, CDR1 is SNHLY and CDR2 FYNNEI. CDR3 size: 13 residues. CDR3 sequence (DNA): TGTGCCAGCAGTGAAAGGGAGGGAACTGAAGCTTTCTTT. Translating it yields CASSEREGTEAFF.

This chain uses TRBV5-8 with TRBJ1-6; TRBD1 matches 9 bases. The CDR3 extends over 17 amino acids. Per the germline V gene, CDR1 is SGHTS and CDR2 is YDEGEE. The J segment lost 6 bases and the V segment lost 4 bases, leaving 11 bases of the junction unmatched. CDR3 protein: CASSVNRDRVFNSPLHF. The CDR3 DNA reads as TGTGCCAGCAGCGTTAACCGGGACAGGGTTTTTAATTCACCCCTCCACTTT.

The rearrangement joins TRBV4-2 to TRBJ1-4; D is possibly TRBD1 (5 bases). The CDR3 spans 16 residues. Germline CDR1 is LGHNA and CDR2 is YNFKEQ. Trimming removed 4 bases at V and 7 bases at J, with 19 bases between. The DNA of the CDR3 is TGTGCCAGCAGCCGGGCCGGGACCCCCGGGGGTGAAAAACTGTTTTTT. It encodes CASSRAGTPGGEKLFF.

The chain uses TRBV2 and TRBJ2-2; 9 bases are shared with TRBD1. J was trimmed by 5 bases and V by 6 bases; bases with no gene match: 4. The CDR3 runs 14 residues. In germline, CDR1 is SNHLY, CDR2 FYNNEI. The CDR3 nucleotides read TGTGCCAGCAGGACGGACAGGGGAACCGGGGAGCTGTTTTTT. It codes for CASRTDRGTGELFF.

The chain employs TRBV7-9 and TRBJ2-7; TRBD2 might be the D (5 bases). The V gene's germline CDR1 is SEHNR and CDR2 FQNEAQ (reference sequence). V lost 5 bases and J lost 4, with 9 bases in between. The CDR3 totals 12 residues. DNA for the CDR3: TGTGCCAGCAGCCTCTGGACTTACGAGCAGTACTTC. This codes for CASSLWTYEQYF.

The genes are TRBV28 and TRBJ2-3; no definite D call. Per germline, CDR1 MDHEN and CDR2 SYDVKM. Trimming shortened V by 6 bases and J by 6 bases, and 10 bases separated the two germline ends. This CDR3 has 12 amino acids. The CDR3 DNA reads as TGTGCCAGCAGGACACCCTCGGATACGCAGTATTTT. Its protein is CASRTPSDTQYF.

V gene TRBV9 combines with J gene TRBJ2-3; the D gene is possibly TRBD1 (5 bases). The CDR3 loop spans 13 amino acids. CDR1 is SGDLS, CDR2 YYNGEE, per germline. The V end was cut by 5 bases, the J end by 6 bases, with 13 bases between. The CDR3 sequence: CASSPRGGDTQYF. The CDR3 nucleotides read TGTGCCAGCAGTCCAAGGGGTGGGGATACGCAGTATTTT.

The rearrangement joins TRBV12-5 to TRBJ1-1; tentatively, D is TRBD1 (6 bases). CDR3 length: 21 residues. Trimming shortened V by 0 bases and J by 2 bases, and 28 bases separated the two germline ends. The V gene's germline CDR1 is LGHNT and CDR2 FRNRAP. The CDR3 sequence is CASGLVLIQWHRVGPNTEAFF. The CDR3 DNA follows: TGTGCTAGTGGTTTGGTACTTATCCAATGGCACAGGGTGGGACCCAACACTGAAGCTTTCTTT. Full variable domain (rest looked up from reference TRBV12-5 and TRBJ1-1): DARVTQTPRHKVTEMGQEVTMRCQPILGHNTVFWYRQTMMQGLELLAYFRNRAPLDDSGMPKDRFSAEMPDATLATLKIQPSEPRDSAVYFCASGLVLIQWHRVGPNTEAFFGQGTRLTVV.

The rearrangement uses TRBV15 and TRBJ1-2; a weak D match, TRBD1 (5 bases). CDR3 length: 15 amino acids. V was shortened by 1 base and J by 4 bases, with 13 bases between the two germline ends. The germline V gene encodes CDR1 LNHNV and CDR2 YYDKDF (reference sequence). CDR3 residues: CATSRVKQGGYGYTF. As DNA, the CDR3 is TGTGCCACCAGCAGAGTGAAGCAGGGAGGCTATGGCTACACCTTC.

V and J are TRBV19 and TRBJ2-1, with D perhaps matching TRBD2 (6 bases). CDR1 and CDR2 from the germline V gene are LNHDA and SQIVND (reference sequence). CDR3 length: 12 amino acids. Trimming took 6 bases from V and 7 from J, leaving 10 bases between them. CDR3 region: CASSTRGNEQFF. The CDR3 DNA follows: TGTGCCAGTAGCACACGGGGGAATGAGCAGTTCTTC.

V usage is TRBV2 and J usage is TRBJ1-5; no reliable D call. The V and J ends lost 6 bases and 7 bases respectively, with 16 bases between them. Germline V lookup: CDR1 SNHLY, CDR2 FYNNEI. This CDR3 comprises 14 residues. CDR3 residues: CASSPFQVEQPQHF. In DNA form, the CDR3 reads TGTGCCAGCAGCCCCTTCCAGGTTGAGCAGCCCCAGCATTTT.

The chain combines TRBV4-3 with TRBJ2-5; 7 bases are shared with TRBD2. The CDR3 loop spans 15 amino acids. The J segment lost 1 base and the V segment lost 1 base, leaving 3 bases of the junction unmatched. The V gene's germline CDR1 is LGHNA and CDR2 YSLEER. The CDR3 region is CASSQGGGTQETQYF. Here the CDR3 DNA reads TGCGCCAGCAGCCAAGGGGGAGGGACCCAAGAGACCCAGTACTTC.

This rearrangement joins TRBV29-1 to TRBJ1-3, with D maybe TRBD1 (5 bases). This CDR3 contains 18 residues. The V end lost 8 bases, the J end lost 0 bases, and 26 bases lay between the germline ends. Per the germline V gene, CDR1 is SQVTM and CDR2 is ANQGSEA. The CDR3: CSSYPYWQGGYSGNTIYF. The CDR3 region has the DNA TGCAGCTCCTACCCTTATTGGCAGGGAGGTTACTCTGGAAACACCATATATTTT.

The V gene is TRBV5-1, the J gene TRBJ2-1, with D possibly being TRBD1 (5 bases). Germline V CDR1 and CDR2: SGHRS, YFSETQ. CDR3 length: 11 residues. V lost 2 bases and J 12 bases, leaving 9 bases between the germline ends. The CDR3 region has the DNA TGCGCCAGCAGCTTAGACAGAGTGCAGTTCTTC. Its protein product is CASSLDRVQFF.

This clone was found a few times. The V gene is TRBV9, the J gene TRBJ1-4; 7 bases are shared with TRBD1. Germline lookup yields CDR1 SGDLS and CDR2 YYNGEE. The CDR3 loop spans 15 amino acids. With V trimmed by 3 bases and J by 14 bases, 16 bases remained unmatched. The CDR3 loop reads CASSDRRGTGTALFF. The CDR3 DNA is TGTGCCAGCAGCGACCGTAGGGGTACTGGGACAGCCCTGTTTTTT.

The chain is built from TRBV5-1 and TRBJ1-1; TRBD1 might be the D (6 bases). V gave up 4 bases and J gave up 1 base, with 14 bases separating them. The CDR3 runs to 15 residues. Germline loops: CDR1 SGHRS, CDR2 YFSETQ. CDR3 DNA: TGCGCCAGCAGCGACGTCAGGGGATCGAACACTGAAGCTTTCTTT. Its protein is CASSDVRGSNTEAFF.

The chain is built from TRBV6-6 and TRBJ1-1; possibly TRBD1 for D (5 bases). Trimming shortened V by 6 bases and J by 4 bases, and 15 bases separated the two germline ends. This CDR3 is 14 amino acids long. Germline CDR1 MNHNY, CDR2 SVGAGI (reference sequence). CDR3 loop: CASSPAGGGTEAFF. DNA of the CDR3: TGTGCCAGCAGCCCCGCTGGGGGAGGCACTGAAGCTTTCTTT.

The chain carries TRBV11-2 and TRBJ1-6; tentative D call: TRBD1 (5 bases). Deletions cut 1 base from V and 10 bases from J, with 11 bases between. Germline V CDR1 and CDR2: SGHAT, FQNNGV. The CDR3 length is 14 residues. CDR3 DNA sequence: TGTGCCAGCAGCTTAGTCGCAGGGTCCTCACCCCTCCACTTT. It is translated as CASSLVAGSSPLHF.

This clone is medium-sized by share. This rearrangement joins TRBV7-2 to TRBJ2-1; weak D call: TRBD2 (7 bases). Germline CDR1 and CDR2: SGHTA and FQGNSA. This CDR3 is 13 amino acids long. V was clipped by 3 bases and J by 8 bases, with 11 bases between them. The CDR3 DNA sequence: TGTGCCAGCAGCTTCTGGGGGGGGCATGAGCAGTTCTTC. This translates into CASSFWGGHEQFF.

The chain employs TRBV6-5 and TRBJ1-3; tentative D call: TRBD1 (5 bases). Germline assignment: CDR1 MNHEY and CDR2 SVGAGI. Trimming cost V 5 bases and J 3 bases, with 11 bases left between them. The CDR3 sequence is 14 residues long. The CDR3 loop is CASSTGIDGNTIYF. CDR3 DNA: TGTGCCAGCAGTACAGGAATCGATGGAAACACCATATATTTT.

This sequence joins TRBV27 and TRBJ1-2; the match to TRBD1 covers 9 bases. CDR1 and CDR2 (germline): MNHEY, SMNVEV (reference sequence). J gave up 5 bases and V 0 bases, and 7 bases lay outside the gene matches. The CDR3 sequence is 16 residues long. In nucleotides, the CDR3 is TGTGCCAGCAGTTTATCGCGGACAGGGGTGGGGTATGGCTACACCTTC. It codes for CASSLSRTGVGYGYTF.

The CDR3 loop is CASSSLAGGLYEQYF. The DNA of the CDR3 is TGTGCCAGCAGTTCGTTAGCGGGGGGGCTATACGAGCAGTACTTC. The gene calls are TRBV28 and TRBJ2-7; the match to TRBD2 covers 11 bases. Looked up from germline, CDR1 is MDHEN and CDR2 is SYDVKM. V trimming: 4 bases; J trimming: 4 bases; junction bases outside the gene matches: 6. The CDR3 contains 15 residues.

The rearrangement uses TRBV2 and TRBJ2-1; the match to TRBD2 covers 11 bases. This CDR3 has 13 residues. Germline V CDR1 and CDR2: SNHLY, FYNNEI. Losses at the gene ends were 6 bases for V and 10 bases for J; bases not matched to a gene: 5. The CDR3 loop is CASRLAGAEEQFF. For the CDR3, the DNA is TGTGCCAGCAGACTAGCGGGGGCCGAGGAGCAGTTCTTC.